The T cell receptor beta chain under discussion was sequenced for a study of cytomegalovirus exposure and HLA in healthy donors. Background on the study: The roughly 110 validation repertoires matched the approximately 700 first-cohort repertoires in platform, a later analysis reported. Findings of the study overall: Among TCR beta chains, those listed as cytomegalovirus-associated numbered about 150.

The table came from immunoSEQ multiplex PCR; TCRdb's copy has only in-frame clones and leaves some out. The data contain 55,000 to 75,000 clones, 85% to 95% of them singletons. On this clone itself: Its cognate antigen is unknown.

While the first cohort had 600 to 800 subjects, the donors belonged to the separate validation cohort of roughly 130 subjects. The sequenced sample was PBMCs. The TCR sequence derives from a man younger than 30 in good health and CMV-seropositive.

The CDR3 here is CASSLVSRVGEKLFF. DNA of the CDR3: TGTGCCAGCAGCTTAGTGAGCAGGGTTGGAGAAAAACTGTTTTTT. The V and J genes are TRBV7-8 and TRBJ1-4; tentatively, D is TRBD1 (5 bases). Trimming removed 1 base at V and 8 bases at J, with 14 bases between. Germline V lookup: CDR1 SGHVS, CDR2 FQNEAQ. The CDR3 is 15 residues long.